The next 6 T cell receptor beta chains were all read from a single sample in a study of a mutant IDH1 vaccine in newly diagnosed glioma. Time point defined: baseline, week 1 (first vaccination visit). This sample's treatment: pre-vaccination baseline after standard-of-care therapy. TCRdb keeps only in-frame clones here, not all; method: immunoSEQ multiplex PCR. The sample records 40,000 or so clones, about 73% being singletons. Sequencing was performed on PBMCs, taken from a glioma patient treated with radiotherapy, temozolomide or both. The receptors were gathered from a man in his forties or fifties with glioma. Some clones in this sample may be carry-over from other donors' samples.

The chain recombines TRBV6-1 with TRBJ2-7; D may match TRBD1 or TRBD2 (5 bases each). The CDR3 runs to 15 residues. V was clipped by 6 bases and J by 0 bases, with 15 bases between them. Germline V gives CDR1 MNHNS, CDR2 SASEGT. CDR3 region: CASRGPDRTSYEQYF. The CDR3 DNA follows: TGTGCCAGCAGGGGACCGGACCGGACCTCCTACGAGCAGTACTTC.

The chain recombines TRBV19 with TRBJ1-2; D may be TRBD1 (6 bases). CDR3 length equals 14 residues. V lost 5 bases and J 8 bases, leaving 18 bases between the germline ends. Germline assignment: CDR1 LNHDA and CDR2 SQIVND (reference sequence). The CDR3 nucleotides read TGTGCCAGTAGTCGCCTAGGGGGTCCGGACGGCTACACCTTC. Protein: CASSRLGGPDGYTF.

V is TRBV30 and J is TRBJ2-3; D might be TRBD2 (6 bases). V lost 2 bases and J 1 base, leaving 13 bases between the germline ends. This CDR3 contains 15 residues. CDR1 GTSNPN and CDR2 SVGIG come from the germline V gene (reference sequence). The CDR3 sequence: CAWSYRGSRTDTQYF. The CDR3 nucleotides read TGTGCCTGGAGTTACCGGGGGTCCCGCACAGATACGCAGTATTTT.

This chain uses TRBV10-3 with TRBJ2-3; 10 nucleotides align to TRBD1. The V segment lost 3 bases and the J segment 1 base; nucleotides outside the gene matches: 4. Germline V gene sequence: CDR1 ENHRY, CDR2 SYGVKD. The CDR3 runs 16 residues. CDR3 coding DNA: TGTGCCATCAGTGACCCCGGGACAGGGGGCACAGATACGCAGTATTTT. This sequence encodes CAISDPGTGGTDTQYF.

The gene calls are TRBV30 and TRBJ2-2; D is ambiguous. The CDR3 extends over 13 amino acids. V was trimmed by 3 bases and J by 4 bases, leaving 9 bases between them. In germline, CDR1 is GTSNPN, CDR2 SVGIG (reference sequence). The CDR3 DNA sequence: TGTGCCTGGAGCTTTAGGAGCACCGGGGAGCTGTTTTTT. This encodes CAWSFRSTGELFF.

This chain joins TRBV5-4 and TRBJ2-7; TRBD1 matches at 10 bases. V lost 10 bases to trimming and J lost 6 bases; unmatched junction nucleotides: 25. The CDR3 runs 18 residues. CDR1 SGHNT and CDR2 YYREEE come from the germline V gene (reference sequence). CDR3 coding DNA: TGTGCCTACGAGGGATTGGAGGGGCGGGACAGGGGCTCCGCCGAGCAGTACTTC. The encoded protein is CAYEGLEGRDRGSAEQYF.